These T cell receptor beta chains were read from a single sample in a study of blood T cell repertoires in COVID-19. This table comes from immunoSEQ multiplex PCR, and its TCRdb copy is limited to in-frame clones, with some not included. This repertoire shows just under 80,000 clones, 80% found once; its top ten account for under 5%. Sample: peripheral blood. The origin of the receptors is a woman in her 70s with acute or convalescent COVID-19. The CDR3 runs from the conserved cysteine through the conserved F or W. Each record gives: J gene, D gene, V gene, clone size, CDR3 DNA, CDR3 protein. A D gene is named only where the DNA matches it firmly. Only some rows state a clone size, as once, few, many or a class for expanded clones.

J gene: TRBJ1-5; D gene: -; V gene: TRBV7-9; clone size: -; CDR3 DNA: TGTGCCAGCAGCTTAGAAGCAGGGGAGCGTAATCAGCCCCAGCATTTT; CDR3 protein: CASSLEAGERNQPQHF
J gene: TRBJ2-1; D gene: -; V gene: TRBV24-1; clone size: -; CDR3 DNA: TGTGCCACCTCGGACACGATGAATGAGCAGTTCTTC; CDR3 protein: CATSDTMNEQFF
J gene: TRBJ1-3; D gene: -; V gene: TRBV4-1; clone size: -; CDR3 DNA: TGCGCCAGCAGCCAAGGATTAGGGGCGGACACCATATATTTT; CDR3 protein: CASSQGLGADTIYF
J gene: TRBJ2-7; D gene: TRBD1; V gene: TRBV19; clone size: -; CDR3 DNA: TGTGCCAGTAGTATAGGGACAGGAAACGGGGCCTACGAGCAGTACTTC; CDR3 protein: CASSIGTGNGAYEQYF
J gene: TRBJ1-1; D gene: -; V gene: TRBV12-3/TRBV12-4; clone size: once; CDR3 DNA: TGTGCCAGCAGAACTTCCTTACTTTCCGTCTTC; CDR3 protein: CASRTSLLSVF
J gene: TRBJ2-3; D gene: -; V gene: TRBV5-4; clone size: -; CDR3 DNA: TGTGCCAGCAGCTTGGCCCCCGGTACGCAGTATTTT; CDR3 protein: CASSLAPGTQYF
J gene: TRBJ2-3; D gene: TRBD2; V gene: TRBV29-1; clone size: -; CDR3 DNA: TGCAGCGTTGTCCTTTCTGGGCGGGGGGGGACGGTTCTGGATACGCAGTATTTT; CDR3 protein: CSVVLSGRGGTVLDTQYF
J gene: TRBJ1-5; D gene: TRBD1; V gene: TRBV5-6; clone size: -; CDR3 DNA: TGTGCCAGCAGCCGTCAGGGGGCGCGGAGCAATCAGCCCCAGCATTTT; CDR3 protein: CASSRQGARSNQPQHF
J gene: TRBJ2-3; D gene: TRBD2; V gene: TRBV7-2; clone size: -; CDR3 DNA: TGTGCCAGCAGCCCCGGCTCGGGGGGGCCGGGCTATACGCAGTATTTT; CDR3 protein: CASSPGSGGPGYTQYF
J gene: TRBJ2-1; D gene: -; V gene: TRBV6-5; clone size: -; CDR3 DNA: TGTGCCAGCAGGCTAGCTCGGCGGCGGGAGCAGTTCTTC; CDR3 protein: CASRLARRREQFF
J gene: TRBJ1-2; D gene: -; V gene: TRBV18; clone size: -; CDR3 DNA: TGTGCCAGCTATGCCGGGGTGGACAGCTATGGCTACACCTTC; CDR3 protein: CASYAGVDSYGYTF
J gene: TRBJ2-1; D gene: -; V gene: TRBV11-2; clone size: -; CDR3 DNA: TGTGCCAGCAGCTTAGACAGGGGCGCTAATGAGCAGTTCTTC; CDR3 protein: CASSLDRGANEQFF
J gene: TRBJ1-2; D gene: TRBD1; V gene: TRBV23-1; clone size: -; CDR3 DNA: TGCGCCAGCAGACTTGCCGGGACAGGGCGTGGCTACACCTTC; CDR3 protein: CASRLAGTGRGYTF
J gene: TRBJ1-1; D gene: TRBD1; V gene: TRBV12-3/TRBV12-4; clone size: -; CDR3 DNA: TGTGCCAGCAGTTTTCGACAGGGCACTGAAGCTTTCTTT; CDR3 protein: CASSFRQGTEAFF
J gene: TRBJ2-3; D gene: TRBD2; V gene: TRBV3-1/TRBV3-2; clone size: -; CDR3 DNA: TGTGCCAGCAGCCAAGTGGCAGCGGGGGGCACATGGGGCACAGATACGCAGTATTTT; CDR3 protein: CASSQVAAGGTWGTDTQYF
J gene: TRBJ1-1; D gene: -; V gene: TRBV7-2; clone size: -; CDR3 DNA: TGTGCCAGCAGCTTAGGGGGGGGGAGGAGGAACACTGAAGCTTTCTTT; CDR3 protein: CASSLGGGRRNTEAFF
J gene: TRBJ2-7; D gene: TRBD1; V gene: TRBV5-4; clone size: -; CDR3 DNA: TGTGCCAGCAGCCTGGGACAGGGGGACTACGAGCAGTACTTC; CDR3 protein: CASSLGQGDYEQYF
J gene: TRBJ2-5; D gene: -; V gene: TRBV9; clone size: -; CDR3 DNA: TGTGCCAGCAGCGTAGTCCCGGGATTGGGAGAGACCCAGTACTTC; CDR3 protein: CASSVVPGLGETQYF
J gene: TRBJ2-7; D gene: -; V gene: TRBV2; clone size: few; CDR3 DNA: TGTGCCACCCCCAGGGTACCAAGAAACGAGCAGTACTTC; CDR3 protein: CATPRVPRNEQYF
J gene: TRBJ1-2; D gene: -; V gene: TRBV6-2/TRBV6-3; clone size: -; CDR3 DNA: TGTGCCAGCAGTTACGGGACAACCTTCTATGGCTACACCTTC; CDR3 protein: CASSYGTTFYGYTF
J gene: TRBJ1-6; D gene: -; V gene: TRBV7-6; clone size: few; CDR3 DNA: TGTGCCAGCAGCTTAGAAGAACAGGGTAGTTCACCCCTCCACTTT; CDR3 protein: CASSLEEQGSSPLHF
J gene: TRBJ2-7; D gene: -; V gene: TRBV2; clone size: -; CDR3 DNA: TGTGCCAGCAGCCCGGGACACGTTTACGAGCAGTACTTC; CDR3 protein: CASSPGHVYEQYF